Detailed here is one T cell receptor beta chain. Other DNA sequences within the sample encode an identical CDR3. The data were taken from a study of blood T cell repertoires in COVID-19. Looking at the study overall: Researchers got acute and convalescent COVID-19 samples from the United States, Italy and Spain.

Patients from Seattle were sampled longitudinally, starting during active infection. The CDR3 runs to 13 residues. The V end was cut by 2 bases, the J end by 4 bases, with 8 bases between. Germline V CDR1 and CDR2: SGDLS, YYNGEE. Method: immunoSEQ multiplex PCR; TCRdb's copy keeps in-frame clones and lacks some. Of approximately 350,000 clones listed, about nine tenths are singletons. The receptor's source is a woman in her 70s with COVID-19, enrolled during active disease. The J gene is TRBJ2-3, the V gene TRBV9; TRBD2 might be the D (6 bases). The sequenced material came from peripheral blood. The CDR3 bases are TGTGCCAGCAGCGTCGGGGGATCAGATACGCAGTATTTT. Encoded protein: CASSVGGSDTQYF.